The 4 T cell receptor beta chains below all came from one sample that was sequenced in a study of T-cell reconstitution after alpha-beta-depleted transplantation in children. Preparation of the TCRbeta library involved a method that used unique molecular identifiers. A single record per CDR3 protein comes from TCRdb applying MiXCR to the PCR reads. The sample has some 600,000 distinct CDR3 sequences; 13% are singletons. The sequencing used PBMCs, mostly from graft donor cells, collected 360 days after TCRalphabeta/CD19-depleted stem cell transplant. These receptors all stem from a male patient younger than 18 who had a stem cell transplant for acute myeloid leukemia, so the T cells may come from the graft donor.

This clonotype is a singleton in its sample. The chain joins TRBV29-1 to TRBJ1-2; D is possibly TRBD1 (5 bases). The V gene's germline CDR1 is SQVTM and CDR2 ANQGSEA. The CDR3 runs to 11 residues. V dropped 6 bases and J dropped 6 bases, with 11 bases sitting between them. The CDR3: CSVGAGDGYTF. The CDR3 region has the DNA TGCAGCGTCGGGGCGGGGGATGGCTACACCTTC.

This clonotype was detected ten times or more. This chain joins TRBV29-1 and TRBJ2-7, with 7 bases aligning to TRBD1. The trim removed 6 bases at V and 4 bases at J, leaving 3 bases unmatched. The CDR3 has 11 residues. Germline V gene sequence: CDR1 SQVTM, CDR2 ANQGSEA. CDR3 sequence reads: CSVVTGYEQYF. CDR3 sequence (DNA): TGCAGCGTGGTGACAGGGTACGAGCAGTACTTC.

The chain is built from TRBV20-1 and TRBJ2-7; no clear D. CDR3 length: 11 amino acids. Trimming took off 5 bases at V and 7 bases at J, with 12 bases between the two ends. Germline loops: CDR1 DFQATT, CDR2 SNEGSKA (reference sequence). In DNA, the CDR3 is TGCAGTGCTTCGAGTATGGAGGAGCAGTACTTC. Amino acid sequence: CSASSMEEQYF.

The V call is TRBV20-1, the J call TRBJ2-1, with 8 bases that match TRBD2. The V gene's germline CDR1 is DFQATT and CDR2 SNEGSKA (reference sequence). There are 15 residues in the CDR3. V shed 5 bases and J 2 bases; nucleotides not matched to a gene: 8. CDR3 sequence reads: CSAPPGLETYNEQFF. In DNA form, the CDR3 reads TGCAGTGCTCCTCCGGGACTAGAGACCTACAATGAGCAGTTCTTC.